This entry is about one TCR beta chain. What it binds is not known. Indicated treatment: approximately nine-day PBMC culture with coronavirus spike peptide pools or control peptides (ViraFEST assay). Cultured CD4+ T cell DNA was sequenced using the Oncomine TCR Beta short-read assay. MiXCR, run by TCRdb on the PCR reads, gives a single entry per CDR3 protein. The repertoire holds about 20,000 distinct CDR3 sequences, around 50% seen once, with around 17% in the top ten. The source of the sample is a study of vaccination and CD4 T cells after COVID-19. Turning to the study itself: Participants were given two doses of BNT162b2 or mRNA-1273 vaccine. Samples taken post-COVID came a median about 100 days after diagnosis, ranging from 35 to 161. Overlapping SARS-CoV-2, HCoV-NL63, HCoV-OC43 and HCoV-229E spike peptides were used to stimulate cells. Study observations and caveats: Convalescent patients gained a median about 85% of their reactive clones only post-vaccination.

V was clipped by 0 bases and J by 4 bases, with 10 bases between them. CDR1 and CDR2 (germline): SGHRS, YFSETQ. The CDR3 is made up of 14 amino acids. Sequenced input: CD4+ T cells from blood, cultured in vitro. This TCR came from a human donor who had recovered from COVID-19. This chain uses TRBV5-1 with TRBJ1-2, with D tentatively TRBD1 (5 bases). CDR3 nucleotides: TGCGCCAGCAGCTTGGACTCTGGGACCTATGGCTACACCTTC. It encodes CASSLDSGTYGYTF.